This TCR beta chain was recovered during a study of vaccination and CD4 T cells after COVID-19 (dated by TCRdb to the early 2020s). Turning to the overall study: Every convalescent patient had a positive nasal swab PCR test for SARS-CoV-2, with mild disease in roughly nine patients and severe disease in one. In the convalescent cohort there were six males and four females, among whom were two Hispanic individuals, seven Caucasians, two Asians and one multiracial person. Participants received two doses of either the Pfizer-BioNTech BNT162b2 vaccine (n=8) or the Moderna mRNA-1273 vaccine (n=2). Post-COVID blood samples were collected from convalescent patients a median of around 100 days after diagnosis, with a range of about 30 to 161 days. Post-vaccine blood samples were taken a median of 72 days after the second vaccine dose, with a range of 14 to 241 days. The spike-specific CD4+ TCR repertoire was compared before and after mRNA vaccination in approximately 9 COVID-19 convalescent patients and several infection-naive healthy vaccine recipients. Study-level results and caveats: In convalescent patients, nearly all vaccine-specific clones (304 of 307) were found to be mono-reactive for SARS-CoV-2 spike rather than cross-reactive with common cold coronaviruses. In convalescent patients, a median roughly 86% of post-vaccine SARS-CoV-2-reactive clones were detected only after vaccination, suggesting vaccine-specific priming. Although the median number of SARS-CoV-2-reactive clonotypes went up from 21 after infection to more than 30 after vaccination, the increase was not significant. The study included relatively few convalescent patients and did not analyze early timepoints after natural infection.

The library was obtained by PCR. TCRdb lists the instrument as Illumina iSeq 100. Per the source publication's procedure: Non-productive sequences were removed, and CDR3s not starting with C, not ending with F or W, or shorter than 7 amino acids were discarded. Levenshtein distances (stringdist) and unrooted phylogenetic trees (ape) in R version 3.6.1 were used to assess CDR3 homology. In TCRdb, the public reads were trimmed at Q25 with fastp and aligned with MiXCR, with productive beta chains retained. Merged by CDR3 protein, the rows form single entries marked with the most common genes and DNA. These V and J calls rely on TCRdb rather than the paper's analysis. The sample table shows roughly 25,000 distinct CDR3 sequences, and around 49% are seen once. Of the sample, about 0.95% falls within the top ten clones. Positive SARS-CoV-2 PCR tests in the convalescent patients dated from March to December 2020, before Alpha, Beta and Delta variants emerged in the United States. Ficoll-Paque Plus gradient centrifugation was used to isolate PBMCs from whole blood, and the isolated PBMCs were then either used fresh or cryopreserved at -140C.

On this clonotype: Its antigen remains undetermined. Per-base quality was not reported, and no clone a single base away is much larger than it.

From the cysteine through the phenylalanine, the CDR3 covers 13 amino acids. Solely the CDR3 DNA is kept, with 39 bases framed from the first base. A distance of 11 bases separates the germline ends of V and J, which lose 11 bases and 1 base respectively. Via the germline V gene, CDR1 is MNHNS and CDR2 SASEGT. The rearrangement combines TRBV6-1 with TRBJ2-2; the D gene cannot be named for sure. Sequencing used CD4+ T cells from blood, obtained before SARS-CoV-2 vaccination. This clonotype originated in a human donor who had recovered from COVID-19. The DNA sequence is as follows: TGTGCCCTCCGGCAGGAGAACACCGGGGAGCTGTTTTTT. Translated, it gives CALRQENTGELFF.